This TCR beta chain stems from a study of cytomegalovirus exposure and HLA in healthy donors. Across the study: From 170 million or so T cells, an earlier analysis saw 100 million to 140 million unique TCR beta sequences. Study-wide results and limits: It was approximately 170 TCR beta chains that were listed as cytomegalovirus-associated.

As regards this clone: The target antigen is unknown.

It was with 60 Vbeta and 13 Jbeta primers that the PCR ran. Authors' data handling: Counted up in a later analysis, unique TCR beta chains came to about 83 million, with some 11 million shared. The method was immunoSEQ multiplex PCR; TCRdb's version includes in-frame clones alone and lacks a portion of them. From that table come the V and J calls and clone size; the DNA was used to work out D and trimming. The table records some 140,000 clones, under 80% of them present only once. Despite likely unrecorded immune exposures, the donors were nominally healthy at the time of sampling. Germline CDR1 is MDHEN and CDR2 is SYDVKM. CDR3 length equals 13 residues. The germline V and J ends were trimmed by 5 bases and 7 bases, with 12 bases remaining between them.

The rearrangement links TRBV28 to TRBJ2-1; TRBD1 might be the D (6 bases). The specimen was PBMCs. This receptor was taken from a woman aged 45-59 years in good health and CMV-seropositive. This CDR3 reads CASSLGQLNEQFF. The CDR3 coding sequence is TGTGCCAGCAGTCTCGGACAGCTAAATGAGCAGTTCTTC.